These 31 T cell receptor beta chains came from one sample sequenced in a study of cytomegalovirus exposure and HLA in healthy donors. Use of 60 Vbeta and 13 Jbeta primers characterized the PCR. Sequenced by immunoSEQ multiplex PCR; TCRdb stores in-frame clones only, minus some. The sample shows some 86,000 clones, roughly 66% of them seen only once. Sequencing was done on a sample of PBMCs. These receptors all stem from a man aged 25-40 years in good health and CMV-seronegative.

The chain uses TRBV4-1 and TRBJ2-1; no clear D. Germline-derived CDR1 and CDR2 are MGHRA and YSYEKL. The CDR3 extends over 15 amino acids. Trimming took 0 bases from V and 8 from J, leaving 14 bases between them. CDR3 bases: TGCGCCAGCAGCCAAGAGCTGAGAGTAGTCGATGAGCAGTTCTTC. It is translated as CASSQELRVVDEQFF.

This chain connects TRBV19 to TRBJ1-1, with D maybe TRBD1 (6 bases). The CDR3 has 16 residues. The germline gives CDR1 LNHDA, CDR2 SQIVND (reference sequence). Trimming took off 7 bases at V and 0 bases at J, with 18 bases between the two ends. CDR3 bases: TGTGCCAGTAACCCCGGGGGGGCTCTGATGAACACTGAAGCTTTCTTT. Encoded protein: CASNPGGALMNTEAFF.

The V gene is TRBV30, the J gene TRBJ2-2; 7 bases match TRBD2. CDR1 is GTSNPN and CDR2 is SVGIG in the germline V gene (reference sequence). The CDR3 is made up of 15 amino acids. After removal of 3 bases from V and 5 bases from J, the junction contained 9 bases not matched to a gene. This chain's CDR3 is CAWRPLAGETGELFF. The CDR3 region has the DNA TGTGCCTGGAGACCGCTTGCGGGGGAAACCGGGGAGCTGTTTTTT.

A few counts support this clone. The V call is TRBV6-5, the J call TRBJ1-1; 9 nucleotides line up with TRBD1. The germline CDR1 and CDR2 sequences are MNHEY and SVGAGI. The CDR3 runs to 13 residues. Unmatched junction bases numbered 7, after V lost 8 bases and J lost 6 bases. CDR3 protein: CASGQGQIAEAFF. The CDR3 DNA follows: TGTGCCAGCGGACAGGGGCAAATCGCTGAAGCTTTCTTT.

The V gene is TRBV5-4, the J gene TRBJ2-1, with 7 nucleotides matching TRBD2. The CDR3 contains 15 residues. CDR1 SGHNT and CDR2 YYREEE come from the germline V gene (reference sequence). Losses at the gene ends were 4 bases for V and 5 bases for J; bases not matched to a gene: 9. In DNA, the CDR3 is TGTGCCAGCAGCCTTCCCGGGACTAAAAACAATGAGCAGTTCTTC. Translated: CASSLPGTKNNEQFF.

This clone appeared once. The chain is built from TRBV2 and TRBJ1-5; D unclear. Germline values: CDR1 SNHLY, CDR2 FYNNEI. Trimming shortened V by 2 bases and J by 12 bases, and 11 bases separated the two germline ends. The CDR3 runs to 12 residues. CDR3 residues: CASSESTWHQHF. The CDR3 bases are TGTGCCAGCAGTGAATCAACATGGCACCAGCATTTT.

This clone showed up just a few times. V usage is TRBV5-8 and J usage is TRBJ2-7; D unresolved. V lost 0 bases and J 4 bases, leaving 5 bases between the germline ends. CDR3 size: 12 residues. Germline V gene lookup returns CDR1 SGHTS and CDR2 YDEGEE. The DNA of the CDR3 is TGTGCCAGCAGCTTGGACGGGTACGAGCAGTACTTC. Translation: CASSLDGYEQYF.

The chain couples TRBV30 to TRBJ1-6; 9 bases are shared with TRBD1. Germline loops: CDR1 GTSNPN, CDR2 SVGIG (reference sequence). The CDR3 totals 13 residues. V was pared by 5 bases and J by 7 bases, with 3 bases of the junction left unmatched. This CDR3 reads CAWGGTGNSPLHF. CDR3 in DNA: TGTGCCTGGGGGGGGACAGGGAATTCACCCCTCCACTTT.

V gene TRBV6-1 combines with J gene TRBJ2-6, with a possible D match to TRBD1 (5 bases). Germline V CDR1 and CDR2: MNHNS, SASEGT. There are 14 residues in the CDR3. Trimming took off 5 bases at V and 3 bases at J, with 8 bases between the two ends. The CDR3 DNA follows: TGTGCCAGCAGTAGCAGGGTTGGGGCCAACGTCCTGACTTTC. Its translation: CASSSRVGANVLTF.

In its sample, this clone was seen once. This rearrangement joins TRBV4-1 to TRBJ2-7, with 9 bases matching TRBD2. V shed 3 bases, J shed 4 bases, and the junction held 4 bases outside the gene matches. In germline, CDR1 is MGHRA, CDR2 YSYEKL. The CDR3 sequence is 14 residues long. This CDR3 reads CASSQAGGQYEQYF. The CDR3 DNA is TGCGCCAGCAGCCAGGCGGGGGGGCAATACGAGCAGTACTTC.

This chain connects TRBV5-1 to TRBJ1-1, with D maybe TRBD1 (5 bases). V lost 2 bases and J 3 bases, leaving 14 bases between the germline ends. CDR3 size: 15 residues. Germline V gene lookup returns CDR1 SGHRS and CDR2 YFSETQ. CDR3 loop: CASSFAPLRDTEAFF. The CDR3, as DNA: TGCGCCAGCAGCTTCGCGCCTCTCAGGGACACTGAAGCTTTCTTT. Full variable domain (outside the CDR3, taken from reference TRBV5-1 and TRBJ1-1): KAGVTQTPRYLIKTRGQQVTLSCSPISGHRSVSWYQQTPGQGLQFLFEYFSETQRNKGNFPGRFSGRQFSNSRSEMNVSTLELGDSALYLCASSFAPLRDTEAFFGQGTRLTVV.

In its sample, this clone was seen a few times. This chain's CDR3 is CASTEAGGSYGYTF. CDR3 nucleotides: TGTGCTTCGACGGAGGCAGGGGGATCCTATGGCTACACCTTC. This sequence joins TRBV19 and TRBJ1-2; TRBD1 matches 7 bases. Germline CDR1 is LNHDA and CDR2 is SQIVND (reference sequence). The CDR3 length is 14 residues.

A remark on this clone: A junction end diverges from the germline sequence, so it may reflect a read error. The sample holds other DNA sequences that translate to the same CDR3. The rearrangement links TRBV15 to TRBJ2-5; 9 nucleotides agree with TRBD1. This CDR3 is built from 15 residues. In germline, CDR1 is LNHNV, CDR2 YYDKDF (reference sequence). CDR3 nucleotide sequence: TGTGCTACCAGCAGGCCGGGACAGGGACAAGAGACCCAGTACTTC. This gives the protein CATSRPGQGQETQYF.

The rearrangement joins TRBV21-1 to TRBJ1-4; TRBD1, the D gene given by the table, was not confirmed from the DNA. TRBV21-1 is tagged as a pseudogene. The CDR3 extends over 16 amino acids. The CDR3 region is CASSKETGTYNEKLFF. The DNA of the CDR3 is TGTGCCAGCAGCAAAGAAACCGGGACATATAATGAAAAACTGTTTTTT.

This sequence joins TRBV30 and TRBJ1-2; D is possibly TRBD1 (5 bases). The germline V gene encodes CDR1 GTSNPN and CDR2 SVGIG (reference sequence). The V gene lost 1 base and the J gene lost 1 base, with 10 bases spanning the gap. The CDR3 totals 14 residues. This CDR3 reads CAWSARQFNYGYTF. The CDR3 bases are TGTGCCTGGAGTGCACGACAGTTTAACTATGGCTACACCTTC.

The chain recombines TRBV30 with TRBJ2-7; TRBD1 matches 9 bases. Trimming took 3 bases from V and 1 from J; bases not matched to a gene: 22. The CDR3 totals 20 residues. Germline assignment: CDR1 GTSNPN and CDR2 SVGIG (reference sequence). The CDR3 loop reads CAWRMVLGQGLTLGSYEQYF. The CDR3 region has the DNA TGTGCCTGGAGAATGGTACTGGGACAGGGTTTAACTTTGGGATCCTACGAGCAGTACTTC.

This clone was seen a single time. The chain joins TRBV6-1 to TRBJ2-3; 7 bases line up with TRBD1. This CDR3 is built from 14 residues. The germline CDR1 and CDR2 sequences are MNHNS and SASEGT. V gave up 9 bases and J gave up 2 bases; unmatched junction bases: 8. CDR3 in amino acids: CASSGQPPTDTQYF. CDR3 DNA sequence: TGTGCCAGTTCGGGACAGCCTCCCACAGATACGCAGTATTTT.

V and J are TRBV4-1 and TRBJ1-1; TRBD1 aligns across 9 bases. Trimming took 3 bases from V and 1 from J; bases not matched to a gene: 0. The V gene's germline CDR1 is MGHRA and CDR2 YSYEKL. There are 14 residues in the CDR3. Here the CDR3 DNA reads TGCGCCAGCAGCCAGGGACAGGGGAACACTGAAGCTTTCTTT. Translation: CASSQGQGNTEAFF.

The rearrangement joins TRBV5-6 to TRBJ1-4; D gene uncertain. Germline CDR1 reads SGHDT; CDR2 reads YYEEEE. There are 14 residues in the CDR3. V shed 0 bases and J shed 4 bases, with 7 bases lying between them. The CDR3 DNA reads TGTGCCAGCAGCTTGGGTAGCCTTAATGAAAAACTGTTTTTT. This sequence encodes CASSLGSLNEKLFF.

The genes are TRBV11-1 and TRBJ1-2; no definite D call. Trimming removed 5 bases at V and 4 bases at J, with 14 bases between. CDR1 is SGHAT, CDR2 FQDESV, per germline (reference sequence). The CDR3 has 14 amino acids. CDR3 DNA: TGTGCCAGCAGCCGTAGCTTAGAGTCCTATGGCTACACCTTC. Residues: CASSRSLESYGYTF.

In regard to this clone: Different DNA sequences within this sample yield the same CDR3. V is TRBV7-9 and J is TRBJ2-3; 7 bases match TRBD2. The CDR3 spans 15 residues. The V gene end was trimmed by 3 bases and the J gene end by 1 base; junction bases not matched to a gene: 4. The germline CDR1 and CDR2 sequences are SEHNR and FQNEAQ (reference sequence). CDR3: CASSLEAGGTDTQYF. CDR3 bases: TGTGCCAGCAGCTTGGAGGCGGGGGGCACAGATACGCAGTATTTT. Filled out from reference TRBV7-9 and TRBJ2-3, the complete variable domain reads DTGVSQNPRHKITKRGQNVTFRCDPISEHNRLYWYRQTLGQGPEFLTYFQNEAQLEKSRLLSDRFSAERPKGSFSTLEIQRTEQGDSAMYLCASSLEAGGTDTQYFGPGTRLTVL.

This sequence joins TRBV2 and TRBJ1-2, with D possibly matching TRBD1 (5 bases). There are 13 residues in the CDR3. The V end was cut by 3 bases, the J end by 8 bases, with 13 bases between. Looked up from germline, CDR1 is SNHLY and CDR2 is FYNNEI. The CDR3 coding sequence is TGTGCCAGCAGTGAGTCAGGGAAGGGAGGCTACACCTTC. As protein: CASSESGKGGYTF.

This clone was picked up a small number of times. The chain joins TRBV5-1 to TRBJ2-3; no definite D call. Trimming took 5 bases from V and 0 from J, leaving 7 bases between them. The germline CDR1 and CDR2 sequences are SGHRS and YFSETQ. CDR3 size: 13 residues. The CDR3 bases are TGCGCCAGCAGGGTCGGGAGCACAGATACGCAGTATTTT. This sequence encodes CASRVGSTDTQYF.

V is TRBV10-3 and J is TRBJ1-2; 7 nucleotides match TRBD1. CDR3 size: 15 residues. CDR1 and CDR2 from the germline V gene are ENHRY and SYGVKD. V gave up 3 bases and J gave up 4 bases; unmatched junction bases: 8. DNA of the CDR3: TGTGCCATCAGTGATCGGGACAGTAAAGCCTATGGCTACACCTTC. The encoded protein is CAISDRDSKAYGYTF.

The J gene is TRBJ2-3, the V gene TRBV7-8; 13 bases are a match to TRBD2. CDR3 size: 18 residues. Looked up from germline, CDR1 is SGHVS and CDR2 is FQNEAQ. Losses at the gene ends were 2 bases for V and 4 bases for J; bases not matched to a gene: 9. The CDR3 sequence is CASSLFPRTSGGADTQYF. In DNA, the CDR3 is TGTGCCAGCAGCTTATTCCCTCGTACTAGCGGGGGGGCAGATACGCAGTATTTT.

The chain is built from TRBV19 and TRBJ1-1, with D possibly being TRBD1 (6 bases). Germline V CDR1 and CDR2: LNHDA, SQIVND (reference sequence). This CDR3 comprises 12 residues. The V end lost 7 bases, the J end lost 5 bases, and 11 bases lay between the germline ends. CDR3 nucleotide sequence: TGTGCCAGTAAGTACAGGGAAACTGAAGCTTTCTTT. Encoded protein: CASKYRETEAFF. Full variable domain (rest looked up from reference TRBV19 and TRBJ1-1): DGGITQSPKYLFRKEGQNVTLSCEQNLNHDAMYWYRQDPGQGLRLIYYSQIVNDFQKGDIAEGYSVSREKKESFPLTVTSAQKNPTAFYLCASKYRETEAFFGQGTRLTVV.

The rearrangement joins TRBV6-6 to TRBJ1-2; 7 bases fit TRBD1. Germline CDR1 is MNHNY and CDR2 is SVGAGI (reference sequence). V lost 7 bases, J lost 4 bases, and 12 bases stayed unmatched. The CDR3 has 15 residues. Written as DNA, the CDR3 is TGTGCCAGCAAAGGGACAGAAGGTACGGGCTATGGCTACACCTTC. Translated, it gives CASKGTEGTGYGYTF.

The chain has TRBV9 and TRBJ2-3; D not resolved. There are 14 residues in the CDR3. CDR1 and CDR2 (germline): SGDLS, YYNGEE. Deletions cut 1 base from V and 0 bases from J, with 6 bases between. The CDR3 bases are TGTGCCAGCAGCGTACAGTCTAGCACAGATACGCAGTATTTT. This encodes CASSVQSSTDTQYF.

V usage is TRBV7-2 and J usage is TRBJ1-5; D perhaps matches TRBD1 (5 bases). The CDR3 sequence is 17 residues long. The germline gives CDR1 SGHTA, CDR2 FQGNSA. V lost 3 bases to trimming and J lost 0 bases, with 15 bases between them. The CDR3 sequence: CASSFSSAGYSNQPQHF. DNA of the CDR3: TGTGCCAGCAGCTTTTCCTCGGCAGGGTATAGCAATCAGCCCCAGCATTTT. Drawing the rest from reference TRBV7-2 and TRBJ1-5, the complete variable domain is GAGVSQSPSNKVTEKGKDVELRCDPISGHTALYWYRQSLGQGLEFLIYFQGNSAPDKSGLPSDRFSAERTGGSVSTLTIQRTQQEDSAVYLCASSFSSAGYSNQPQHFGDGTRLSIL.

This chain uses TRBV6-5 with TRBJ2-7, with D possibly TRBD1 on 6 matching bases. CDR3 length equals 11 residues. Trimming pared 5 bases from V and 4 bases from J, leaving 6 bases between. Per the germline V gene, CDR1 is MNHEY and CDR2 is SVGAGI. In DNA form, the CDR3 reads TGTGCCAGCAGTGGACAGTACGAGCAGTACTTC. Protein product: CASSGQYEQYF.

The J gene is TRBJ2-1, the V gene TRBV10-1, with TRBD2 matching over 10 bases. The germline CDR1 and CDR2 sequences are WNHNN and SYGVQD (reference sequence). With V trimmed by 0 bases and J by 3 bases, 2 bases remained unmatched. The CDR3 spans 16 residues. The CDR3 DNA follows: TGCGCCAGCAGTGAGTCTCTAGCGGGAGACTACAATGAGCAGTTCTTC. Protein product: CASSESLAGDYNEQFF.